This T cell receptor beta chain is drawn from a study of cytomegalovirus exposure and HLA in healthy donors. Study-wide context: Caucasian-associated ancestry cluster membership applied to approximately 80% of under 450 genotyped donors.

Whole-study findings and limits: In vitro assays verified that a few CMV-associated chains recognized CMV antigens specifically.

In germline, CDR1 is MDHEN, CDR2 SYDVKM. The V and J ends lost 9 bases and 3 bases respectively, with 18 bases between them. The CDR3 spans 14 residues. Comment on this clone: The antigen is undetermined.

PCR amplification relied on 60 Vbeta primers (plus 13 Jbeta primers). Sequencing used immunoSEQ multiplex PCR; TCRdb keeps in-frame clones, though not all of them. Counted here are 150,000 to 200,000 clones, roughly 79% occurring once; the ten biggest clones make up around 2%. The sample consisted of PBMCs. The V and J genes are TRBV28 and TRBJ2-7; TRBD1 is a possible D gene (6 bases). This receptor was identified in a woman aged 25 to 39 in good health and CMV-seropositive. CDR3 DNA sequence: TGTGCCAGTCTGTCTGGACAGATGCACTACGAGCAGTACTTC. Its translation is CASLSGQMHYEQYF.